This T cell receptor (beta chain) was found in a study of cytomegalovirus exposure and HLA in healthy donors (dated by TCRdb to about 2017). About the full investigation: An earlier analysis of more than 550 of the donors reported about 260 Gb of sequence data and 95 million to 130 million unique TCR beta sequences obtained from some 170 million T cells. Roughly 300 gigabases of sequencing data and tens of millions of unique TCR sequences were included in an early release covering several hundred HLA-typed donors. The genetic ancestry cluster associated with self-reported Caucasian donors included about 84% of the 398 genotyped donors. The aim of the study was to test whether cataloging public T cell receptors could identify signatures of past pathogen exposure. Using immunosequencing, the study profiled T cell repertoires from fewer than 700 subjects and related those repertoires to cytomegalovirus serostatus. In addition to the first cohort of 666 subjects, a separate validation cohort of over 90 different subjects was used. To predict cytomegalovirus infection status, the study brought together high-throughput TCR immunosequencing, statistical association of individual TCRs with disease status, and machine learning. A later analysis re-examined previously published TCR beta repertoires from 600 to 700 donors and added high-resolution HLA genotyping to investigate patterns of TCR occurrence. Rather than using new phenotypic data, the later analysis identified candidate immune exposures from TCR beta sequences and from how often those sequences occurred across donors. An earlier analysis of approximately 640 of the donors applied high-throughput TCR beta sequencing to assess whether each TCR beta V gene segment acted as functional or pseudogenic. Donor age, sex, ethnicity and CMV serostatus were compiled together with the repertoire data. In a later genetic analysis, genome-wide SNP genotypes for about 55% of the roughly 670 donors were used, and that subset was treated as a discovery cohort. All discovery cohort repertoires had been generated using a single sequencing platform. Both class I and class II loci were covered by HLA typing, at four-digit resolution. Typing coverage differed by locus: A, B, C, DRB1 and DQB1 were typed in about 620-630 donors, DQA1 in roughly 510, DPA1 in 600 to 610, and DPB1 in about 450. Several DR-DQ haplotypes were handled as single units for association and clustering, since linkage in the cohort was strong. Across some 400 genotyped donors of the cohort, an average of roughly 230,000 unique TCR beta nucleotide sequences per donor were sequenced, and approximately 17% of those sequences were non-productive.

The cohort comprised 666 healthy bone marrow donors. At the time of sampling, every cohort member was nominally healthy, though immune exposures that went unrecorded were likely present. The donor tested CMV seronegative and was one of the 352 seronegative cohort members. A peripheral blood sample was provided by each donor, and peripheral blood mononuclear cells were used for TCR beta sequencing. The Qiagen DNeasy Blood Extraction Kit was used to extract genomic DNA from the blood cell samples. Comment on this clone: The target of this receptor is not known. No much larger clone exists at a distance of one base, and base qualities are not known.

The CDR3, cysteine through phenylalanine, is 18 amino acids long. Of the read, only the CDR3 DNA is kept; its 54 bases are in frame from base 1. CDR1 and CDR2 were assigned from the germline V gene (reference sequence) as SEHNR and FQNEAQ. Library generation was performed with the immunoSEQ multiplex PCR assay. The multiplex PCR relied on a mix of 60 forward primers for TCR Vbeta segments and 13 reverse primers for TCR Jbeta segments. Amplification of the CDR3 region of rearranged TCR beta genes was performed with a multiplex PCR assay on genomic DNA. The amplified TCR beta libraries were sequenced on the Illumina HiSeq System as 87-base-pair reads. Processing in the source paper ran as follows. A later analysis counted about 76 million unique TCR beta chains across the 666 repertoires, and 9.5 million to 11 million of these chains were shared by at least two donors. Raw reads were error-corrected and collapsed into unique sequences with a nearest-neighbor algorithm that merged closely related sequences to remove PCR and sequencing errors. V, D and J gene segments were assigned by aligning CDR3 sequences to IMGT reference sequences. For a sequence to be retained, at least a six-nucleotide match to both a V gene segment and a J gene segment was required. A rearrangement was called productive if the CDR3 had no stop codons and remained in frame with V and J, and every other rearrangement was called non-productive. Following IMGT convention, CDR3 was defined as the stretch from the second conserved V-encoded cysteine up to the conserved J-encoded phenylalanine. Sequences without an unambiguous match to a single V gene segment were excluded from the earlier analysis of a few hundred of the donors. An earlier analysis of a few hundred of the donors classified V segments as functional when productive rearrangements were above 56.7% and as segregating when the standard deviation between donors was above 5%. A statistical classification framework was built to diagnose cytomegalovirus status from the catalog of TCR beta chain sequences. In a later analysis, TCR nucleotide sequences were compared against IMGT/GENE-DB human TR gene sequences so that V and J genes could be assigned. In a later analysis, CDR3 sequences and most-parsimonious VDJ recombination scenarios were assigned using the TCRdist pipeline. A later analysis defined each TCR beta chain by its CDR3 amino acid sequence plus V-gene family, and excluded reads lacking a unique V-gene family. In a later analysis, 500 to 700 highly shared, low-generation-probability nucleotide sequences were removed to address suspected cross-contamination and a sequencing artifact. In a later analysis, a clonal expansion index was calculated for each public chain from normalized within-repertoire ranks of inferred template counts. In a later analysis, generation probabilities were computed using a VDJ recombination model fitted to out-of-frame rearrangements, and the results were checked against IGoR. A later analysis scored TCR-TCR, TCR-HLA and TCR-CMV co-occurrence with hypergeometric tests, applying a repertoire-size bias correction to TCR pairs. False discovery rates were estimated in a later analysis by permuting HLA or CMV assignments 20 times. In a later analysis, co-occurring TCRs were grouped using DBSCAN, and TCRdist sequence similarity was added for clustering within HLA-allele-positive subsets. Co-occurrence clustering excluded repertoires with fewer than 30,000 or more than 120,000 public chains, plus five with anomalous nucleotide sharing. The immuneACCESS repertoire file appears here via TCRdb, limited to in-frame rearrangements. These files lack a portion of the clones; in checked studies, under half of the deficit traces to unresolved V genes, and the cause of the others is not known. That table gives V, J and clone size, and the DNA gave D and trimming. This sample gives over 130,000 clones in total; about 80% of them show up just once. The top ten hold 1.5% to 2% of the sample.

The paper as a whole reports these results and caveats: The earlier analysis of 587 of the donors excluded some 15 rarely observed V segments, including chromosome 9 orphons, because counts were too low. Because some donors lacked HLA typing at each locus, the association tests relied only on the typed subset. Correlated functional status among segregating V segments might be attributable to linkage disequilibrium, but an unknown experimental factor could not be ruled out. The sequencing pipeline was judged likely to have produced a cluster of highly shared sequence variants as a technical artifact. In a later analysis, most CMV-associated TCR beta chains were found to appear HLA-restricted, with HLA associations seemingly driven largely by CMV exposure. Only TCR beta chains were sequenced in this cohort, and the absence of alpha or paired-chain data limited detectable features. Compared with equally common non-associated chains, HLA-associated TCR beta chains in a later analysis were more clonally expanded and had lower generation probabilities. It was suggested by the authors that the approach could potentially be generalized to other disease states and immunological phenotypes. Most TCR sequences were observed very rarely across donors, whereas some public TCRs were present in many individuals. Presence/absence analyses assumed roughly uniform sequencing depth across donors, an assumption that may not hold. Specific HLA alleles were associated with roughly 16,000 TCR beta sequences at a false discovery rate of 0.05 in a later analysis. According to a later genetic analysis, donors in an Asian-associated ancestry cluster had fewer N-insertions in productive TCRs than the approximately 630-donor mean. The classifier was reported to diagnose cytomegalovirus status with high specificity and sensitivity in both the original and validation cohorts. The 87-base-pair reads could not distinguish some IMGT-functional V segments, including TRBV6-2 and TRBV6-3, so those segments were excluded. A later genetic analysis associated a missense DCLRE1C variant with V-gene and J-gene trimming of TCR beta chains, and an independent cohort replicated the association. Several of the top co-occurrence clusters appeared to be linked to parvovirus B19, influenza, CMV and Epstein-Barr virus, according to a later analysis. The study listed 150 to 200 TCR beta chains as associated with cytomegalovirus. The only immune exposure information available for the cohort was CMV serostatus. In a later analysis, the rate of TCR association differed among HLA loci, with DRB1 alleles having the most associated TCRs and HLA-C alleles having the fewest. In vitro tests confirmed that three of the cytomegalovirus-associated TCR beta chains recognize cytomegalovirus antigens. A further reported finding was that TCR beta sequences accurately predicted the HLA-A and HLA-B alleles for most subjects in the first cohort. Assigning TCR associations to individual alleles was difficult when HLA alleles, especially DR and DQ, strongly co-occurred. In an earlier analysis of 587 of the donors, most TCR beta V segments appeared in productive rearrangements about 87% or about 30% of the time, broadly matching IMGT annotations.

The receptor chain draws on TRBV7-9 and TRBJ1-3; 7 middle bases align to TRBD1. The end of the DNA fits TRBJ2-2 better, so the J call may be wrong. The TCR comes from a man aged 40-55 years in good health and CMV-seronegative. The sequenced material came from PBMCs. CDR3 loop: CASSGDPSGQDNTGELFF. At the DNA level, the sequence is TGTGCCAGCAGCGGAGATCCCAGCGGACAGGACAACACCGGGGAGCTGTTTTTT.